This T cell receptor (beta chain) was recorded in a study of beta chain features in type 1 diabetes. Study in general: Similarity in age, gender and cell yields was seen between patients and healthy donors. Study observations and caveats: Fewer junction insertions and more nucleotide deletions appeared in type 1 diabetes patients.

Expressed TCRB transcripts were sequenced, since all the RNA that had been isolated was reverse transcribed. TCRdb keeps only in-frame clones here, not all; method: immunoSEQ multiplex PCR. The repertoire holds under 800,000 clones, with about 16% as singletons. The CDR3 sequence is 11 residues long. CDR1 and CDR2 (germline): SQVTM, ANQGSEA. Trimming left V 7 bases short and J 10 bases short, with 17 bases between. This clone was seen a handful of times. What it binds is unknown. Every donor provided one heparinised blood draw, which averaged about 120 mL. The origin of this receptor is a man between 18 and 29 years old in good health. The sample consisted of naive CD4+ T cells from blood. The chain combines TRBV29-1 with TRBJ2-7; D is perhaps TRBD1 or TRBD2 (5 bases each). The CDR3, as DNA: TGCAGCGCCGGGGACGCCCCCAGTCAGTACTTC. Translation: CSAGDAPSQYF.